This T cell receptor (beta chain) was recovered during a study of blood T cells in healthy people across ages. Study-wide context: Template switching caught about one barcoded beta molecule for each two T cells.

Study-level results: The lack of PBMC sorting stopped any conclusive naive versus antigen-experienced comparison.

In its sample, this clonotype was seen many times. Its target is unknown. Aged roughly 6 to 100, donors were systemically healthy Caucasians from Russia. Per-sample PBMC isolation yielded at least 6.5 million cells. Per the germline V gene, CDR1 is MNHEY and CDR2 is SVGAGI. The length of the CDR3 is 12 residues. With V trimmed by 10 bases and J by 3 bases, 5 bases remained unmatched. Primed by a sample-barcoded 5' primer and a J-beta primer mix, a second PCR proceeded for about 6 to 12 cycles. TCRdb itself ran the 5' RACE reads through MiXCR, one entry per CDR3 protein. Of about 580,000 distinct CDR3 sequences listed, roughly 48% are singletons.

V usage is TRBV6-5 and J usage is TRBJ1-2, with 7 bases identical to TRBD1. The source of this sequence is a man aged 80 or over in good health. Sequencing was carried out using blood. This chain's CDR3 is CATRQGDYGYTF. The CDR3 coding sequence is TGTGCCACTCGACAGGGTGACTATGGCTACACCTTC.